Described below is a single T cell receptor (beta chain) sequence and its context. No cognate antigen has been identified for it. Base quality data are lacking; no much larger clone is found one base away. Deletion took 6 bases off V and 4 bases off J, with a span of 19 bases between the germline ends. Its CDR3 holds 16 amino acids, cysteine through phenylalanine. Just CDR3 DNA is preserved here, 48 bases in frame from base 1. From a lookup of the germline V gene (reference sequence), CDR1 and CDR2 are LNHDA and SQIVND. The ViraFEST assay stimulated PBMC with viral peptide pools and then used TCR sequencing to identify antigen-specific CD4+ T cell clonotypes by expansion. After less than 13 days of culture, CD4+ T cells were isolated with the EasySep CD4+ T cell isolation kit. Each participant received two doses of an mRNA SARS-CoV-2 vaccine, either BNT162b2 or mRNA-1273. Healthy vaccine recipients had no prior SARS-CoV-2 infection, confirmed by negative nucleocapsid antibodies before and after vaccination. Roughly 1.9 million PBMC per well were cultured with 10 ug/ml peptides in IMDM containing roughly 5% human AB serum, approximately 9.1 IU/ml IL-2 and gentamicin. On days 3 and 7, half of the culture medium was replaced with fresh IL-2-containing medium. Unless otherwise noted, each peptide stimulation condition was cultured in triplicate wells. PBMC were separated from whole blood using Ficoll-Paque Plus gradient centrifugation and were then either cryopreserved at -140C or used fresh. The overlapping peptide pools covered the spike proteins of SARS-CoV-2 and of the common cold coronaviruses HCoV-NL63, HCoV-OC43 and HCoV-229E. Genomic DNA was extracted from cultured CD4+ T cells with the QIAamp micro DNA kit.

This entry belongs to a study of vaccination effects on CD4 cells after COVID-19 (dated by TCRdb to 2022 to 2024). Notes on the research overall: Post-vaccine samples across the study were collected a median of 72 days after the second dose, with a range of 14 to 241. In the study, cultures from other donors were sequenced using the Oncomine TCR Beta short-read assay on an Illumina iSeq 100. The full study included some eleven COVID-19 convalescent patients and a handful of SARS-CoV-2-naive healthy vaccine recipients. SARS-CoV-2 spike-specific CD4+ TCR repertoires were compared before and after mRNA vaccination in COVID-19 convalescent patients and in infection-naive vaccine recipients. Beyond this particular receptor, the publication reports: Both infection-induced and vaccine-induced clones contracted markedly at late post-vaccination timepoints, which is consistent with waning T cell responses. Among healthy vaccine recipients, nearly all vaccine-induced clones were SARS-CoV-2 mono-reactive, and just 1 of 255 was cross-reactive with common cold coronaviruses. Limitations of the study were the small number of convalescent patients and the absence of early post-infection timepoints.

The library relied on the immunoSEQ multiplex PCR assay. DNA from the cultured, isolated CD4+ T cells was subjected to TCR beta CDR3 sequencing. As for the original processing: The analysis removed non-productive TCR sequences, trimmed reads to the CDR3 region, and retained only CDR3s that were 7 or more amino acids long. The MANAFEST web app was used to pick out antigen-specific clonotypes by comparing their expansion in peptide wells with that in reference cultures. To count as positive, a clone had to show expansion at FDR<0.05 compared with the reference and with all other wells, an odds ratio above 5, and a frequency above 0.1% in two replicate wells. A clonotype was called cross-reactive if it was significantly expanded both in SARS-CoV-2 spike wells and in at least one common cold coronavirus spike condition. Levenshtein distance calculated with the stringdist R package was used to assess CDR3 similarity, and unrooted trees were constructed with ape in R 3.6.1. What TCRdb holds here is the immuneACCESS table cut down to in-frame rearrangements. Part of the clones is not present; checked against another copy, under half of the missing clones reflect an unresolved V gene, and the others are unexplained. V and J calls and clone size are copied from that table; D and trimming were computed from the DNA. The sample has 67,000 or so clones on record, 75% to 85% of them singletons. The leading ten clones occupy 0.95% to 1.5% of the sample.

The receptor was isolated from a human donor who received a COVID-19 vaccine. The sample here was CD4+ T cells from PBMCs cultured with HCoV-229E spike peptides, taken after COVID-19 vaccination. This specimen's cell subset or site label, interpreted: HCoV-229E spike overlapping peptide pool stimulation. The chain was built from TRBV19 and TRBJ1-5; the best D guess is TRBD1, with 5 bases matching. At the DNA level, the sequence is TGTGCCAGTAGCCAGTTTCCCAGGGCGAGTAATCAGCCCCAGCATTTT. The encoded protein is CASSQFPRASNQPQHF.